The following is a T cell receptor (beta chain) sequence with its context. The junction and the germline gene differ at one end; a read error may be behind it. The sample originates from a study of T-cell memory formation after mild COVID-19. TCRdb re-analysed the 5' RACE reads in MiXCR, keeping a single row per CDR3 protein. The sample has hundreds of thousands of distinct CDR3 sequences, about 15% seen once. This receptor was identified in a man younger than 35 who had mild COVID-19 (a few samples of this study predate the infection). Cell type and time point are not known. The specimen was PBMCs or a T cell subset sorted from them (not recorded which).

The CDR3 nucleotides are TGCAGCGTGGAAGCGGATTTGGATGGCTACACCTTC. It is translated as CSVEADLDGYTF. The genes are TRBV29-1 and TRBJ1-2; D unresolved. This CDR3 contains 12 residues. The germline V gene has CDR1 SQVTM and CDR2 ANQGSEA.